This T cell receptor (beta chain) derives from a study of T cells in localized non-small cell lung cancer. General study findings and limits: Tumor trailed uninvolved adjacent lung in T cell clonality, which peaked there. There were a median roughly 61 of the top 100 tumor clones appearing in adjacent lung. Increased T cell density in blood showed an association with longer overall survival. Heterogeneity within the tumor remains possible, as just one region underwent sequencing.

Profiling relied on immunoSEQ multiplex PCR, and the TCRdb table lists in-frame clones only, not all of them. The profile covers 53,000 or so clones, with approximately 91% appearing a single time and about 20% taken by the ten largest. This CDR3 region has 14 residues. Germline V lookup: CDR1 MNHEY, CDR2 SVGAGI. With V trimmed by 7 bases and J by 7 bases, 11 bases remained unmatched. A word on this clone: Its antigen remains unknown.

This specimen consisted of peripheral blood, obtained before any cancer treatment. This clonotype was obtained from a man aged 35-69 years with stage I lung adenocarcinoma. This rearrangement joins TRBV6-5 to TRBJ2-7; 9 nucleotides line up with TRBD1. CDR3 loop: CASNAPGQGWEQYF. The DNA of the CDR3 is TGTGCCAGCAATGCCCCGGGACAGGGTTGGGAGCAGTACTTC.